These T cell receptor beta chains were read from a single sample in a study of control samples from healthy donors and cancer patients. This table comes from immunoSEQ multiplex PCR, and its TCRdb copy is limited to in-frame clones, with some not included. The repertoire consists of roughly 450,000 clones, with around nine tenths occurring once and the leading ten covering over 5.5%. Sequenced input: PBMCs. These receptors were taken from a man aged 35-49 years with head and neck cancer. Both conserved end residues are part of each CDR3. Fields, in order: V gene, J gene, CDR3 protein.

TRBV10-1,TRBJ1-4,CASSESMGTNEKLFF
TRBV23-1,TRBJ1-2,CAMTGPYGYTF
TRBV7-2,TRBJ2-1,CASSLPPRGNEQFF
TRBV5-1,TRBJ2-1,CASSLAPQLVNEQFF
TRBV28,TRBJ1-1,CASTETQYTEAFF
TRBV5-1,TRBJ1-2,CASSLDRDNYGYTF
TRBV7-2,TRBJ2-7,CASSSGGGLASYEQYF
TRBV6-5,TRBJ1-1,CASRSIDRNTEAFF
TRBV28,TRBJ1-3,CASSPRQGNTIYF
TRBV6-2/TRBV6-3,TRBJ1-2,CASSYPRQGSIGYTF
TRBV28,TRBJ2-3,CASSQGDTDTQYF
TRBV5-6,TRBJ1-1,CASTPTPYRTTEAFF
TRBV6-1,TRBJ1-2,CASSEMGGAVYGYTF
TRBV5-5,TRBJ1-6,CASSLVDVNSPLHF
TRBV7-9,TRBJ2-1,CASSLGTSGHNSYNEQFF
TRBV2,TRBJ1-4,CASTRRGSNEKLFF